The 15 T cell receptor beta chains presented below share a single source sample, sequenced in a study of T cells in women clearing cervical HPV infection (dated by TCRdb to the late 2010s). Receptors were amplified or captured by the immunoSEQ multiplex PCR assay. The clones in this table, taken by TCRdb from immuneACCESS, are in-frame only. Not every clone is retained; where verified, under half of the shortfall comes from an unresolved V gene, and the cause of the rest is unknown. This sample's table carries roughly 38,000 clones. The ten largest clones take up roughly 6% of the sample. Sequences were obtained from blood buffy coat. The receptor set was obtained from a woman between 18 and 75 years old with a cervical HPV16 infection that either progressed to CIN3+ or cleared (not recorded which).

As regards this clone: The CDR3 end falls 3 residues outside the read, so it is completed with the germline J gene. This chain connects TRBV18 to TRBJ1-5, with no clear D. V lost 3 bases to trimming and J lost 1 base, with 7 bases between them. Germline V gene sequence: CDR1 KGHSH, CDR2 LQKENI. This CDR3 is built from 14 residues. The CDR3 sequence: CASSPDQSNQPQHF. The sequenced part of the CDR3 DNA is TGTGCCAGCTCACCTGATCAGAGCAATCAGCCC.

A word on this clone: The CDR3 end lies 3 residues beyond the end of the read and is filled in from the germline J gene. The identical CDR3 is also encoded by other nucleotide sequences in the sample. This chain uses TRBV7-9 with TRBJ1-6, with D maybe TRBD1 (5 bases). V gave up 1 base and J gave up 10 bases, with 14 bases separating them. CDR1 and CDR2 (germline): SEHNR, FQNEAQ (reference sequence). The CDR3 consists of 15 residues. The part of the CDR3 DNA that was read is TGTGCCAGCAGCTTAGTGGGCAGGGTTGACTCACCC. It translates to CASSLVGRVDSP. The entire CDR3 protein is CASSLVGRVDSPLHF.

In regard to this clone: The DNA ends 3 residues before the CDR3 does, and the rest of the CDR3 is filled in from the germline J gene. The chain carries TRBV20-1 and TRBJ2-3; 8 bases line up with TRBD1. CDR3 length: 15 amino acids. CDR1 and CDR2 (germline): DFQATT, SNEGSKA (reference sequence). CDR3 amino acids: CSARDYGQGIETQYF. Incomplete CDR3 DNA: TGCAGTGCTAGAGACTACGGACAGGGAATTGAAACG.

Turning to this clone: The read ends 3 residues shy of where the CDR3 ends; the end is completed using the germline J gene. V usage is TRBV5-1 and J usage is TRBJ2-7; 14 nucleotides align to TRBD2. The CDR3 loop spans 17 amino acids. CDR1 is SGHRS, CDR2 YFSETQ, per germline. J was trimmed by 3 bases and V by 0 bases; bases with no gene match: 5. CDR3 protein: CASSLGLAGGPDYEQYF. CDR3 DNA (partial): TGCGCCAGCAGCTTGGGACTAGCGGGGGGGCCTGACTACGAG.

Remarks on this clone: The read gets to within 3 residues of the CDR3 end, and the germline J gene fills in the rest. V usage is TRBV19 and J usage is TRBJ1-2, with TRBD1 as a possible D gene (5 bases). This CDR3 comprises 18 residues. CDR1 and CDR2 (germline): LNHDA, SQIVND (reference sequence). CDR3 amino acids: CASTSTSGGSGSYNDYTF. The part of the CDR3 DNA that was read is TGTGCCAGTACCTCGACTAGCGGGGGGTCCGGGTCCTACAATGAC.

On this clone itself: The sequence runs out 3 residues before the end of the CDR3; the remainder is reconstructed from the germline J gene. This chain uses TRBV5-1 with TRBJ2-1, with D perhaps matching TRBD2 (6 bases). The ends were cut back, 2 bases at V and 6 bases at J, with 18 bases in the middle. The CDR3 is 16 amino acids. Germline values: CDR1 SGHRS, CDR2 YFSETQ. CDR3 DNA (partial): TGCGCCAGCAGCTTAAATCCCGGGACTGGATCCAATGAG. Translation: CASSLNPGTGSNE. The complete CDR3 reads CASSLNPGTGSNEQFF.

Points on this clone: The read ends 3 residues before the CDR3 terminus; that terminus is restored from the germline J gene. The chain carries TRBV5-6 and TRBJ1-2; D gene uncertain. CDR3 length: 14 residues. Trimming left V 6 bases short and J 5 bases short, with 17 bases between. Germline V gives CDR1 SGHDT, CDR2 YYEEEE. Incomplete CDR3 DNA: TGTGCCAGCACCCCCTCGGGTTCGTATTATGGC. Protein: CASTPSGSYYG. Given in full, the CDR3 is CASTPSGSYYGYTF.

Points on this clone: The read terminates 3 residues ahead of where the CDR3 ends, so the germline J gene completes it. This chain joins TRBV12-3 or TRBV12-4 and TRBJ1-3; 8 nucleotides agree with TRBD1. The CDR3 is 16 residues long. V lost 6 bases, J lost 7 bases, and 14 bases stayed unmatched. The CDR3 DNA, read in part, is TGTGCCAGCAGAACCCAGGACAGGGAAGGGACTAACACC. It translates to CASRTQDREGTNT. The whole CDR3 protein reads CASRTQDREGTNTIYF.

Regarding this clone: Read coverage stops 3 residues before the CDR3 terminus; the germline J gene supplies the remainder. The V gene is TRBV12-3 or TRBV12-4, the J gene TRBJ1-2; the D is unclear. The CDR3 loop spans 13 amino acids. The sequenced part of the CDR3 DNA is TGTGCCAGCAGCCCCGGTGACTTTAGGGGC. Its translation is CASSPGDFRG. The whole CDR3 sequence reads CASSPGDFRGYTF.

Regarding this clone: The read ends 3 residues early relative to the CDR3; the germline J gene fills the gap. This sequence joins TRBV18 and TRBJ2-2; no firm D call. From germline, CDR1 is KGHSH and CDR2 LQKENI. CDR3 size: 14 residues. This CDR3 is CASSPRSDNEKLFF. CDR3 bases read: TGTGCCAGCTCACCACGGTCAGACAATGAAAAG. The whole variable domain, remainder taken from reference TRBV18 and TRBJ2-2, is NAGVMQNPRHLVRRRGQEARLRCSPMKGHSHVYWYRQLPEEGLKFMVYLQKENIIDESGMPKERFSAEFPKEGPSILRIQQVVRGDSAAYFCASSPRSDNEKLFFGEGSRLTVL.

Remarks on this clone: The DNA ends 3 residues before the CDR3 does, and the rest of the CDR3 is filled in from the germline J gene. This chain connects TRBV6-4 to TRBJ2-3, with 7 bases aligning to TRBD2. There are 13 residues in the CDR3. Trimming removed 4 bases from V and 8 bases from J; junction bases left unmatched: 6. The germline V gene has CDR1 MRHNA and CDR2 SNTAGT. CDR3 sequence: CASSGSSGGTQYF. The sequenced CDR3 bases are TGTGCCAGCAGTGGGTCTAGCGGAGGTACG.

Comment on this clone: The observed sequence ends 3 residues before the CDR3 terminus, with the missing tail filled in from the germline J gene. V is TRBV7-9 and J is TRBJ1-2; 7 bases fit TRBD1. Looked up from germline, CDR1 is SEHNR and CDR2 is FQNEAQ (reference sequence). CDR3 length: 13 residues. The sequenced CDR3 bases are TGTGCCAGTAATAACAGGGGACCCTACGAC. Translated: CASNNRGPYD. The entire CDR3 is CASNNRGPYDYTF.

As for this clone: Read coverage stops 3 residues before the CDR3 terminus; the germline J gene supplies the remainder. This chain uses TRBV4-1 with TRBJ2-3; possibly TRBD1 for D (6 bases). Trimming removed 1 base from V and 4 bases from J, with 12 bases in between. CDR3 length equals 15 residues. CDR1 is MGHRA, CDR2 YSYEKL, per germline. CDR3 in amino acids: CASSQGQGYADTQYF. The sequenced CDR3 bases are TGCGCCAGCAGCCAAGGGCAGGGGTATGCAGATACG.

In regard to this clone: Coverage ceases 3 residues before the CDR3 finishes, and the germline J gene fills in the end. The chain has TRBV18 and TRBJ2-5; 8 bases are shared with TRBD2. J gave up 1 base and V 4 bases, and 8 bases lay outside the gene matches. The germline gives CDR1 KGHSH, CDR2 LQKENI. The CDR3 is 16 residues long. The CDR3 spells CASSRNPGTSQETQYF. The part of the CDR3 DNA that was read is TGTGCCAGCTCACGAAACCCCGGGACTAGCCAAGAGACC.

Regarding this clone: Read coverage stops 3 residues before the CDR3 terminus; the germline J gene supplies the remainder. V gene TRBV19 combines with J gene TRBJ1-2; 7 bases line up with TRBD1. The germline gives CDR1 LNHDA, CDR2 SQIVND (reference sequence). Trimming removed 5 bases from V and 2 bases from J; junction bases left unmatched: 8. The CDR3 is 15 amino acids. The CDR3 is CASSAQGRGNYGYTF. CDR3 DNA, as far as it was read: TGTGCCAGTAGTGCACAGGGGCGGGGAAACTATGGC.